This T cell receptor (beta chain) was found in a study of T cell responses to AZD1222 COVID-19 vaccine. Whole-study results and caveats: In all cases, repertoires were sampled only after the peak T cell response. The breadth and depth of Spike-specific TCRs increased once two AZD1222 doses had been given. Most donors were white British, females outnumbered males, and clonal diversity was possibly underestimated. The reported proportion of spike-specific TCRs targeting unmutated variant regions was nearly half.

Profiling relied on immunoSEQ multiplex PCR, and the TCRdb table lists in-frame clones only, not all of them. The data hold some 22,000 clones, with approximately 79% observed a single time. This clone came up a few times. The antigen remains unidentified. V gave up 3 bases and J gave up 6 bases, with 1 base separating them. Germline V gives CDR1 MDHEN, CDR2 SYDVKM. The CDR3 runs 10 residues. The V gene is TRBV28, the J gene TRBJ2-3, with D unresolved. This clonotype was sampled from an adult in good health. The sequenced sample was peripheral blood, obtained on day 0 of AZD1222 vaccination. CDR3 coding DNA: TGTGCCAGCAGTTTGGATACGCAGTATTTT. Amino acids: CASSLDTQYF. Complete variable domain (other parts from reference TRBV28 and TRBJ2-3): DVKVTQSSRYLVKRTGEKVFLECVQDMDHENMFWYRQDPGLGLRLIYFSYDVKMKEKGDIPEGYSVSREKKERFSLILESASTNQTSMYLCASSLDTQYFGPGTRLTVL.